This TCR beta chain was found in a study of identical twins. Findings of the study overall: There is a chance that invariant MAIT and iNKT cells partially muddied zero-insertion analyses.

This clonotype was seen repeatedly, ten times or more. Antigen specificity is unknown. A template switching step contributed a universal primer site, while unique molecular identifiers were present in the cDNA. TCRdb re-called the 5' RACE reads through MiXCR, storing one row per CDR3 protein. The sample contains around 280,000 distinct CDR3 sequences, about 8% of which appear only once. These same records also appear under a second study, on yellow fever vaccine responses in identical twins.

The material sequenced was memory (CD45RO+) T cells sorted from blood. This TCR came from a woman aged 18-29 years in good health.

This CDR3 is CSARDRGGRDEQFF. CDR3 nucleotide sequence: TGCAGTGCTAGAGATAGGGGGGGGAGGGATGAGCAGTTCTTC. The gene calls are TRBV20-1 and TRBJ2-1, with D maybe TRBD2 (7 bases). Germline V gene sequence: CDR1 DFQATT, CDR2 SNEGSKA (reference sequence). CDR3 length: 14 residues. V was trimmed by 0 bases and J by 8 bases, leaving 14 bases between them.